A single T cell receptor (beta chain) is shown here with its context. V was cut by 6 bases and J by 5 bases, with 14 bases left in between. The germline CDR1 and CDR2 sequences are ENHRY and SYGVKD. CDR3 length: 14 amino acids. 13 Jbeta primers and 60 Vbeta primers were used for the PCR. Profiled with immunoSEQ multiplex PCR; TCRdb holds only in-frame clones, not every one. The table for this sample gives about 74,000 clones. The data are from a study of cytomegalovirus exposure and HLA in healthy donors. Across the whole study: Tens of millions of unique TCRs, all from HLA-typed donors, were included in an early release of the data.

It was healthy bone marrow donors who served as donors. This clonotype was obtained from a female donor in good health and CMV-seropositive. The specimen was PBMCs. The J gene is TRBJ1-3, the V gene TRBV10-3, with D possibly TRBD1 on 6 matching bases. As DNA, the CDR3 is TGTGCCATCAGCGACAGGCCCGGGAGAAACACCATATATTTT. As protein: CAISDRPGRNTIYF.